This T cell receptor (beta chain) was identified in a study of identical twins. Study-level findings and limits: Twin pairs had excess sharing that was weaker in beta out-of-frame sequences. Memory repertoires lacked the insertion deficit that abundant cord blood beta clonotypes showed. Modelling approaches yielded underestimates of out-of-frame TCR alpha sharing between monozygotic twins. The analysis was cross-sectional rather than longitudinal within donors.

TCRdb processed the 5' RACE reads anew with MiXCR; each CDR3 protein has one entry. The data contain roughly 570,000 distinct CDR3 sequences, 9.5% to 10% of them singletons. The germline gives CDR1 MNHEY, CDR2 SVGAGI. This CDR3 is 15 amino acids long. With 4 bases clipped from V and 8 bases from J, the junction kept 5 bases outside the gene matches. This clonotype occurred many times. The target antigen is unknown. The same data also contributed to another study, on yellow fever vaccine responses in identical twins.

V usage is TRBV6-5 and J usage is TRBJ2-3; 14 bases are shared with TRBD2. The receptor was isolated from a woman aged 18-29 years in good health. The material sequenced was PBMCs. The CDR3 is CASSWGGTSGSTQYF. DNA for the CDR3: TGTGCCAGCAGTTGGGGGGGGACTAGCGGGAGTACGCAGTATTTT.